The clone carrying this T cell receptor beta chain was seen a handful of times. This CDR3 comprises 13 residues. From germline, CDR1 is SQVTM and CDR2 ANQGSEA. Trimming removed 4 bases at V and 4 bases at J, with 14 bases between. Unique molecular identifiers featured in how the TCRbeta library was prepared. TCRdb recomputed calls from the PCR reads with MiXCR, one row per CDR3 protein. The table includes around 530,000 distinct CDR3 sequences, over 25% detected once. This sample is drawn from a study of T-cell reconstitution after alpha-beta-depleted transplantation in children. This sample comprised PBMCs from the stem cell graft donor, obtained from the stem cell graft. The V and J genes are TRBV29-1 and TRBJ2-7, with D possibly being TRBD1 (6 bases). The source of this sequence is a human donor who donated a stem cell graft to a child with aplastic anemia. CDR3 DNA sequence: TGCAGCGTTGCCCAGGGGCAACGTTACGAGCAGTACTTC. Its protein product is CSVAQGQRYEQYF.